The next 29 T cell receptor beta chains were all read from a single sample in a study of blood T cell repertoires in COVID-19 (dated by TCRdb to the early 2020s). The library was prepared using the immunoSEQ multiplex PCR assay. TCRdb re-hosts the immuneACCESS table, in-frame sequences only. Its copies lack some clones; in the studies checked, an unresolved V gene accounts for under half of them, and the cause for the rest is not known. The sample table holds some 300,000 clones, of which approximately 86% were seen once. The ten largest clones take up about 1.2% of the sample. Specimen: peripheral blood. The receptors were gathered from a man between 65 and 85 years old with acute or convalescent COVID-19.

This chain connects TRBV9 to TRBJ2-2, with TRBD1 matching over 7 bases. V was clipped by 4 bases and J by 0 bases; unmatched bases: 9. Germline V gives CDR1 SGDLS, CDR2 YYNGEE. The CDR3 consists of 17 residues. CDR3 protein: CASSHPPGTANTGELFF. The CDR3 coding sequence is TGTGCCAGCAGCCACCCACCGGGGACAGCGAACACCGGGGAGCTGTTTTTT.

Only a few counts were recorded for this clone. The chain joins TRBV3-1 (or the pseudogene TRBV3-2) to TRBJ1-1; D not certain. V shed 1 base and J shed 2 bases, with 8 bases lying between them. This CDR3 is built from 14 residues. CDR1 LGHDT and CDR2 YNNKEL come from the germline V gene (reference sequence). CDR3 nucleotide sequence: TGTGCCAGCAGCCAAGCCAACAGCAACACTGAAGCTTTCTTT. It encodes CASSQANSNTEAFF.

The CDR3 protein is CASSVAFSPDTQYF. The DNA of the CDR3 is TGTGCCAGCAGCGTAGCCTTTTCCCCAGATACGCAGTATTTT. V gene TRBV9 combines with J gene TRBJ2-3; the D is unclear. Trimming pared 0 bases from V and 4 bases from J, leaving 9 bases between. Germline values: CDR1 SGDLS, CDR2 YYNGEE. This CDR3 comprises 14 residues.

The chain has TRBV6-1 and TRBJ1-2; perhaps TRBD1 as D (5 bases). Trimming cost V 0 bases and J 8 bases, with 16 bases left between them. Germline assignment: CDR1 MNHNS and CDR2 SASEGT. The CDR3 length is 15 residues. CDR3 protein: CASSEAIARGWGYTF. The CDR3 region has the DNA TGTGCCAGCAGTGAAGCTATCGCTAGGGGATGGGGCTACACCTTC.

This rearrangement joins TRBV18 to TRBJ2-4; D not certain. Trimming pared 1 base from V and 8 bases from J, leaving 9 bases between. Germline lookup yields CDR1 KGHSH and CDR2 LQKENI. The CDR3 totals 13 residues. CDR3 protein: CASSPLLLDIQYF. CDR3 in DNA: TGTGCCAGCTCACCACTTCTACTTGACATTCAGTACTTC.

To note about this clone: Distinct nucleotide sequences in the sample also encode this CDR3. The chain links TRBV9 to TRBJ2-7; 7 positions agree with TRBD1. The CDR3 contains 14 residues. J lost 3 bases, V lost 0 bases, and 3 bases had no gene match. Germline V gene data show CDR1 as SGDLS and CDR2 as YYNGEE. The CDR3 spells CASSVGQGVYEQYF. Written as DNA, the CDR3 is TGTGCCAGCAGCGTAGGGCAGGGGGTCTACGAGCAGTACTTC.

The rearrangement uses TRBV10-3 and TRBJ1-5; D is undetermined. The CDR3 loop spans 13 amino acids. The germline CDR1 and CDR2 sequences are ENHRY and SYGVKD. V lost 10 bases, J lost 2 bases, and 12 bases lay in between. CDR3 region: CATLAGGNQPQHF. As DNA, the CDR3 is TGTGCCACCTTAGCTGGAGGCAATCAGCCCCAGCATTTT.

Note on this clone: This same CDR3 is encoded by further DNA sequences in the sample. The genes are TRBV3-1 (or the pseudogene TRBV3-2) and TRBJ1-4; D is unclear. Trimming took 6 bases from V and 10 from J, leaving 9 bases between them. Germline V gene sequence: CDR1 LGHDT, CDR2 YNNKEL (reference sequence). CDR3 length: 11 residues. The CDR3 is CASSQTGKLFF. CDR3 nucleotide sequence: TGTGCCAGCAGTCAAACGGGAAAACTGTTTTTT.

This chain links TRBV7-2 with TRBJ2-2, with D uncertain. Trimming left V 2 bases short and J 6 bases short, with 16 bases between. This CDR3 region has 16 residues. The germline V gene encodes CDR1 SGHTA and CDR2 FQGNSA. CDR3 DNA: TGTGCCAGCAGCTTATCCCGACTCCTAAGGTCCGGGGAGCTGTTTTTT. Encoded protein: CASSLSRLLRSGELFF.

The chain carries TRBV30 and TRBJ1-5; TRBD1 might be the D (6 bases). The CDR3 extends over 16 amino acids. CDR1 and CDR2 from the germline V gene are GTSNPN and SVGIG (reference sequence). V was clipped by 0 bases and J by 4 bases, with 16 bases between them. The CDR3 coding sequence is TGTGCCTGGAGTGTAGGTGGTTGGGGGCAGAATCAGCCCCAGCATTTT. Protein: CAWSVGGWGQNQPQHF.

The chain uses TRBV27 and TRBJ2-7; 11 bases agree with TRBD2. Germline CDR1 is MNHEY and CDR2 is SMNVEV (reference sequence). The CDR3 loop spans 17 amino acids. With 5 bases clipped from V and 2 bases from J, the junction kept 11 bases outside the gene matches. This CDR3 reads CASSLRSRLAGPYEQYF. DNA for the CDR3: TGTGCCAGCAGTCTACGCTCCAGACTAGCGGGGCCCTACGAGCAGTACTTC.

CDR3 protein: CASSDRIFNSPLHF. CDR3 DNA: TGTGCCAGCAGCGACAGAATATTTAATTCACCCCTCCACTTT. The rearrangement joins TRBV2 to TRBJ1-6; TRBD1 might be the D (5 bases). Germline assignment: CDR1 SNHLY and CDR2 FYNNEI. V lost 6 bases and J lost 6, with 12 bases in between. The CDR3 runs 14 residues.

The rearrangement links TRBV7-2 to TRBJ2-7, with 15 nucleotides matching TRBD2. The CDR3 covers 18 residues. The V gene's germline CDR1 is SGHTA and CDR2 FQGNSA. Unmatched junction bases numbered 9, after V lost 0 bases and J lost 6 bases. The CDR3 DNA reads as TGTGCCAGCAGCTTAGCGCCAGGGACTAGCGGGAGGTCCGCCGAGCAGTACTTC. Translating gives CASSLAPGTSGRSAEQYF.

The CDR3 DNA follows: TGTGCCAGCAGCGTAGGCCCGGGAATGAATGAAAAACTGTTTTTT. This sequence encodes CASSVGPGMNEKLFF. This rearrangement joins TRBV9 to TRBJ1-4; D unresolved. Germline V gene sequence: CDR1 SGDLS, CDR2 YYNGEE. V lost 0 bases and J lost 5, with 11 bases in between. The CDR3 is 15 amino acids.

The gene calls are TRBV6-5 and TRBJ2-7, with D possibly TRBD1 on 5 matching bases. V was shortened by 4 bases and J by 10 bases, with 26 bases between the two germline ends. CDR1 is MNHEY, CDR2 SVGAGI, per germline. This CDR3 is 16 amino acids long. The CDR3 here is CASSWSWLQALREQYF. The CDR3 DNA reads as TGTGCCAGCAGTTGGTCCTGGCTACAGGCCCTACGAGAACAGTACTTC.

The CDR3 DNA reads TGTGCCAGCAGCTCGTCCGGGACAGAAGATGAAGCTTTCTTT. Translating it yields CASSSSGTEDEAFF. The rearrangement uses TRBV7-9 and TRBJ1-1, with 7 nucleotides matching TRBD1. CDR1 is SEHNR and CDR2 is FQNEAQ in the germline V gene (reference sequence). The CDR3 sequence is 14 residues long. Trimming removed 4 bases from V and 7 bases from J; junction bases left unmatched: 9.

This clone showed up just once. The identical CDR3 is also encoded by other nucleotide sequences in the sample. The rearrangement uses TRBV18 and TRBJ2-1, with a weak D call TRBD1 (5 bases). This CDR3 has 13 residues. Trimming left V 2 bases short and J 6 bases short, with 8 bases between. Germline-derived CDR1 and CDR2 are KGHSH and LQKENI. The CDR3: CASSPGQSNEQFF. CDR3 coding DNA: TGTGCCAGCTCACCAGGACAAAGCAATGAGCAGTTCTTC.

The genes are TRBV9 and TRBJ1-2; 7 bases are a match to TRBD1. Per germline, CDR1 SGDLS and CDR2 YYNGEE. The junction had 4 bases not matched to a gene; V was cut back by 4 bases and J by 7 bases. This CDR3 contains 12 residues. In DNA, the CDR3 is TGTGCCAGCAGCTCAGGGGGGAGTGGCTACACCTTC. Protein: CASSSGGSGYTF.

The V call is TRBV20-1, the J call TRBJ2-7, with 8 bases aligning to TRBD2. The V gene end was trimmed by 3 bases and the J gene end by 1 base; junction bases not matched to a gene: 5. The germline V gene encodes CDR1 DFQATT and CDR2 SNEGSKA (reference sequence). CDR3 length equals 14 residues. This CDR3 reads CSASASGFSYEQYF. Written as DNA, the CDR3 is TGCAGTGCTAGTGCTAGCGGGTTTTCCTACGAGCAGTACTTC.

The chain combines TRBV28 with TRBJ2-4; a possible D gene is TRBD2 (5 bases). The CDR3 is 12 residues long. Germline assignment: CDR1 MDHEN and CDR2 SYDVKM. Trimming shortened V by 2 bases and J by 9 bases, and 8 bases separated the two germline ends. The CDR3 bases are TGTGCCAGCAGTTTAGCCACTAGCATTCAGTACTTC. Its translation is CASSLATSIQYF.

The chain couples TRBV5-5 to TRBJ2-1; D is possibly TRBD2 (5 bases). The CDR3 is made up of 17 amino acids. V dropped 4 bases and J dropped 4 bases, with 21 bases sitting between them. Germline CDR1 SGHKS, CDR2 YYEKEE (reference sequence). The CDR3 loop reads CASSIEGQRLGYNEQFF. CDR3 nucleotide sequence: TGTGCCAGCAGCATTGAAGGCCAGCGGCTTGGATACAATGAGCAGTTCTTC.

The gene calls are TRBV9 and TRBJ2-2, with 9 bases that match TRBD2. The junction had 3 bases not matched to a gene; V was cut back by 0 bases and J by 0 bases. Germline V gene lookup returns CDR1 SGDLS and CDR2 YYNGEE. CDR3 length: 17 amino acids. CDR3 sequence: CASSVVGGGANTGELFF. The CDR3 nucleotides are TGTGCCAGCAGCGTAGTAGGCGGGGGGGCGAACACCGGGGAGCTGTTTTTT.

The chain recombines TRBV7-2 with TRBJ1-6, with 7 bases matching TRBD1. Germline V gene lookup returns CDR1 SGHTA and CDR2 FQGNSA. This CDR3 spans 15 amino acids. J lost 2 bases, V lost 6 bases, and 4 bases had no gene match. The CDR3 region has the DNA TGTGCCAGCAGTTCGACAGGGACCTATAATTCACCCCTCCACTTT. Translation gives CASSSTGTYNSPLHF.

This chain joins TRBV11-2 and TRBJ2-5; TRBD1 aligns across 8 bases. This CDR3 is 17 amino acids long. Trimming removed 8 bases from V and 0 bases from J; junction bases left unmatched: 14. Germline loops: CDR1 SGHAT, CDR2 FQNNGV. The CDR3: CASRDRGRSRYQETQYF. CDR3 sequence (DNA): TGTGCCAGCCGCGACAGGGGTCGGAGCAGATACCAAGAGACCCAGTACTTC. Drawing the rest from reference TRBV11-2 and TRBJ2-5, the complete variable domain is EAGVAQSPRYKIIEKRQSVAFWCNPISGHATLYWYQQILGQGPKLLIQFQNNGVVDDSQLPKDRFSAERLKGVDSTLKIQPAKLEDSAVYLCASRDRGRSRYQETQYFGPGTRLLVL.

This clone was picked up one time. This chain uses TRBV2 with TRBJ2-7; 7 nucleotides line up with TRBD1. Germline lookup yields CDR1 SNHLY and CDR2 FYNNEI. Unmatched junction bases numbered 13, after V lost 0 bases and J lost 5 bases. The CDR3 runs 17 residues. CDR3 DNA: TGTGCCAGCAGTGAAGCCTGGACGATGGACAGGAGCCACGAGCAGTACTTC. Translated, it gives CASSEAWTMDRSHEQYF.

This CDR3 is CASSPTPGGELFF. CDR3 in DNA: TGTGCCAGCAGCCCGACCCCGGGCGGGGAGCTGTTTTTT. The V gene is TRBV5-4, the J gene TRBJ2-2; D gene uncertain. CDR3 length equals 13 residues. Germline V gene sequence: CDR1 SGHNT, CDR2 YYREEE (reference sequence). V lost 4 bases to trimming and J lost 7 bases, with 11 bases between them.

The gene calls are TRBV19 and TRBJ2-3, with 8 bases fitting TRBD2. CDR1 and CDR2 (germline): LNHDA, SQIVND (reference sequence). V shed 3 bases, J shed 3 bases, and the junction held 8 bases outside the gene matches. CDR3 length: 16 residues. CDR3 residues: CASSINGGAGTDTQYF. CDR3 DNA: TGTGCCAGTAGTATCAACGGGGGGGCCGGTACAGATACGCAGTATTTT.

V gene TRBV18 combines with J gene TRBJ2-2, with 9 nucleotides matching TRBD1. V shed 8 bases and J 5 bases; nucleotides not matched to a gene: 6. CDR1 is KGHSH, CDR2 LQKENI, per germline. The CDR3 consists of 14 residues. CDR3 loop: CASTDRGDTGELFF. CDR3 nucleotide sequence: TGTGCCAGCACGGACAGGGGAGATACCGGGGAGCTGTTTTTT.

V and J are TRBV4-3 and TRBJ2-7, with 12 bases that match TRBD1. The CDR3 totals 19 residues. The V and J ends lost 0 bases and 6 bases, in that order; junction bases with no gene match: 15. Germline V gene lookup returns CDR1 LGHNA and CDR2 YSLEER. In nucleotides, the CDR3 is TGCGCCAGCAGCCAAGATCTCCCGGGACAGGGGGCCTTGGGTGGCGAGCAGTACTTC. Its protein product is CASSQDLPGQGALGGEQYF.